The 6 T cell receptor beta chains below all came from one sample that was sequenced in a study of blood T cells in healthy people across ages. A sample-barcoded 5' primer and a J-beta primer mix were used in a second PCR of about 6 to 11 cycles. TCRdb re-called the 5' RACE reads through MiXCR, storing one row per CDR3 protein. Of around 750,000 distinct CDR3 sequences listed, about 53% are singletons. Sequencing used blood. These TCRs come from a man older than 75 in good health.

This clonotype was counted only a few times. The V and J genes are TRBV4-2 and TRBJ2-5; 16 nucleotides line up with TRBD2. Germline V gene sequence: CDR1 LGHNA, CDR2 YNFKEQ. V lost 0 bases, J lost 2 bases, and 12 bases stayed unmatched. CDR3 size: 21 residues. The CDR3 loop reads CASSQDPTGTSGRANQETQYF. For the CDR3, the DNA is TGTGCCAGCAGCCAAGATCCGACCGGGACTAGCGGGAGGGCGAATCAAGAGACCCAGTACTTC.

The V call is TRBV20-1, the J call TRBJ2-7; 7 bases fit TRBD2. With the DNA end fitting TRBJ2-5 better, the J assignment may be wrong. This CDR3 region has 11 residues. Germline CDR1 reads DFQATT; CDR2 reads SNEGSKA (reference sequence). The CDR3 reads CSAIAGETQYF. The CDR3, as DNA: TGCAGTGCTATAGCGGGAGAGACCCAGTACTTC.

The rearrangement uses TRBV6-6 and TRBJ2-5; 11 nucleotides align to TRBD2. J lost 5 bases, V lost 6 bases, and 5 bases had no gene match. The germline V gene has CDR1 MNHNY and CDR2 SVGAGI (reference sequence). There are 14 residues in the CDR3. Here the CDR3 DNA reads TGTGCCAGCAGCCCTACTAGCGGGAGTGAGACCCAGTACTTC. It translates to CASSPTSGSETQYF.

This clonotype was observed once. This sequence joins TRBV6-5 and TRBJ2-6, with 7 bases lining up with TRBD1. V lost 5 bases, J lost 4 bases, and 8 bases stayed unmatched. This CDR3 is 16 amino acids long. The germline gives CDR1 MNHEY, CDR2 SVGAGI. The CDR3 is CASSRQTGVGANVLTF. CDR3 DNA sequence: TGTGCCAGCAGTCGACAAACAGGGGTCGGGGCCAACGTCCTGACTTTC.

J is TRBJ2-3 and V is TRBV19, with 10 bases fitting TRBD2. The CDR3 is 17 residues long. Germline CDR1 and CDR2: LNHDA and SQIVND (reference sequence). V shed 3 bases, J shed 14 bases, and the junction held 20 bases outside the gene matches. In nucleotides, the CDR3 is TGTGCCAGTAGTATTGGCCTAGCGGGAGCCTTATCGGGATACGCGTATTTT. It codes for CASSIGLAGALSGYAYF.

The CDR3 nucleotides read TGCAGCTCCAGACAGGCCTCGGGAGAGACCCGGTACTTC. Protein product: CSSRQASGETRYF. V is TRBV29-1 and J is TRBJ2-7, with D perhaps being TRBD1 or TRBD2 (6 bases each). Germline loops: CDR1 SQVTM, CDR2 ANQGSEA. This CDR3 region has 13 residues. V shed 8 bases and J shed 12 bases, with 26 bases lying between them.